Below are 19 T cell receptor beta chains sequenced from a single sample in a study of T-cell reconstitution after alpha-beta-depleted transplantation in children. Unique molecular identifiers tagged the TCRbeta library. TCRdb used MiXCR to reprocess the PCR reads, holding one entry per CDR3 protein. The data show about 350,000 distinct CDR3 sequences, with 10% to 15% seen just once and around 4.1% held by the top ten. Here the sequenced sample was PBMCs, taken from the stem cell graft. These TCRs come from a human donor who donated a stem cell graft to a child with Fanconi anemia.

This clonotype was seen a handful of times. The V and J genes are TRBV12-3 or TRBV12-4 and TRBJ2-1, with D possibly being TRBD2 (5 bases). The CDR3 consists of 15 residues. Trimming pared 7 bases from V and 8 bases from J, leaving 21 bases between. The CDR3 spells CASTVNPGLQHEQFF. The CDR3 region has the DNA TGTGCCAGCACCGTAAATCCGGGATTACAGCATGAGCAGTTCTTC.

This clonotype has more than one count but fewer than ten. The DNA of the CDR3 is TGCAGCGCTCGGACAGGGGGCGCGGACACCTTC. Translation gives CSARTGGADTF. The rearrangement links TRBV29-1 to TRBJ1-2, with 11 bases aligning to TRBD1. CDR1 and CDR2 (germline): SQVTM, ANQGSEA. The J segment lost 12 bases and the V segment lost 7 bases, leaving 7 bases of the junction unmatched. This CDR3 has 11 amino acids.

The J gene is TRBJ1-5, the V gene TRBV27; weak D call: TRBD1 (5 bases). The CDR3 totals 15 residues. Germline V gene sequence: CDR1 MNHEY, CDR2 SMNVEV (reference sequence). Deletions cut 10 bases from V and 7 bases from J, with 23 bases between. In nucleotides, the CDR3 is TGTGCCACTAGGGTCGGGGGAAACAGTATCCAGCCCCAGCATTTT. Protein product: CATRVGGNSIQPQHF.

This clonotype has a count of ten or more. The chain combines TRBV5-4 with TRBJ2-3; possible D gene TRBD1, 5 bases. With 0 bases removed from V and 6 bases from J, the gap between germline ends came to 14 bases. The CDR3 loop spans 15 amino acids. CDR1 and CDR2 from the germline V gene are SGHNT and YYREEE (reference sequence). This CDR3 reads CASSLGGAEGDTQYF. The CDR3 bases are TGTGCCAGCAGCTTGGGGGGCGCCGAAGGGGATACGCAGTATTTT.

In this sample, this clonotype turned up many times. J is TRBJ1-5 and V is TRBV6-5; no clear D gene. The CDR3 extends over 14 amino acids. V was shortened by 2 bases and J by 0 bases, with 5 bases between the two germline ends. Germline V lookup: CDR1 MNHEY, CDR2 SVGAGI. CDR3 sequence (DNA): TGTGCCAGCAGTTACGACCCTAGCAATCAGCCCCAGCATTTT. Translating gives CASSYDPSNQPQHF.

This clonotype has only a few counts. The CDR3: CASSSGPNLNQPQHF. The CDR3 DNA reads TGTGCCAGCAGCTCGGGACCTAATCTTAATCAGCCCCAGCATTTT. The chain links TRBV7-6 to TRBJ1-5; a weak D match, TRBD1 (5 bases). Per the germline V gene, CDR1 is SGHVS and CDR2 is FNYEAQ. The CDR3 totals 15 residues. V was clipped by 4 bases and J by 4 bases, with 14 bases between them.

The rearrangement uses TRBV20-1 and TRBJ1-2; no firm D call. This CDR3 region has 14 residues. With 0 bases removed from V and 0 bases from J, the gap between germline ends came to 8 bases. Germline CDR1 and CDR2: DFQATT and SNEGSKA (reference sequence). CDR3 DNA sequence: TGCAGTGCTAGAGATTACAGTGCTAACTATGGCTACACCTTC. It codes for CSARDYSANYGYTF.

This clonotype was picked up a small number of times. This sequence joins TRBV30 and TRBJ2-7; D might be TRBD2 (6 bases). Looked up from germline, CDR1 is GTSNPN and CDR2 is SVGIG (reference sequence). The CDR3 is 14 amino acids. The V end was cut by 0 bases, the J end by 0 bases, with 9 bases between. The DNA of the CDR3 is TGTGCCTGGAGTGTACGGGGGAGCTCCTACGAGCAGTACTTC. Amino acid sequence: CAWSVRGSSYEQYF. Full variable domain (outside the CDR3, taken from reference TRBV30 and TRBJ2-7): SQTIHQWPATLVQPVGSPLSLECTVEGTSNPNLYWYRQAAGRGLQLLFYSVGIGQISSEVPQNLSASRPQDRQFILSSKKLLLSDSGFYLCAWSVRGSSYEQYFGPGTRLTVT.

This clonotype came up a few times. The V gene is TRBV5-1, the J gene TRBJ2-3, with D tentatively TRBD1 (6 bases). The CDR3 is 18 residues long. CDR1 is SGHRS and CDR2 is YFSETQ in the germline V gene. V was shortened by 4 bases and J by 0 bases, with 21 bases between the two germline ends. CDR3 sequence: CASSPEGRGLASTDTQYF. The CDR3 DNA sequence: TGCGCCAGCAGCCCGGAAGGCAGGGGCCTTGCAAGCACAGATACGCAGTATTTT.

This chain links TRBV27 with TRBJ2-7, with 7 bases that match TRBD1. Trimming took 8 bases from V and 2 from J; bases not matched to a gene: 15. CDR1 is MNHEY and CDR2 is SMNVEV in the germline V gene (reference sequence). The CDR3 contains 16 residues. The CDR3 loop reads CASGTVITAIPYEQYV. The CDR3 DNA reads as TGTGCCAGCGGGACAGTGATAACCGCAATCCCCTACGAGCAGTACGTC.

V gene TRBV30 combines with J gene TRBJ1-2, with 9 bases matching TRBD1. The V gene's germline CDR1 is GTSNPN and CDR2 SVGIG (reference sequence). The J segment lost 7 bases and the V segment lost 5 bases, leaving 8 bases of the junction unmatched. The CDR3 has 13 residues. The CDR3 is CAWGGQGSAGYTF. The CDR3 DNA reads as TGTGCCTGGGGAGGACAGGGGTCGGCTGGCTACACCTTC.

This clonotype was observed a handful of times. The CDR3 nucleotides read TGTGCCAGCAGCGAGGGGGCAGGGCTCGGTGGAAACACCATATATTTT. This codes for CASSEGAGLGGNTIYF. J is TRBJ1-3 and V is TRBV9; TRBD1 aligns across 7 bases. The V gene's germline CDR1 is SGDLS and CDR2 YYNGEE. V trimming: 3 bases; J trimming: 3 bases; junction bases outside the gene matches: 9. The CDR3 consists of 16 residues.

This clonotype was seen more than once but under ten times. This CDR3 reads CASSFLENTEAFF. CDR3 DNA: TGTGCCAGCAGTTTCTTAGAAAACACTGAAGCTTTCTTT. V and J are TRBV27 and TRBJ1-1; D is ambiguous. Trimming removed 3 bases from V and 2 bases from J, with 7 bases in between. CDR3 size: 13 residues. Germline V CDR1 and CDR2: MNHEY, SMNVEV (reference sequence).

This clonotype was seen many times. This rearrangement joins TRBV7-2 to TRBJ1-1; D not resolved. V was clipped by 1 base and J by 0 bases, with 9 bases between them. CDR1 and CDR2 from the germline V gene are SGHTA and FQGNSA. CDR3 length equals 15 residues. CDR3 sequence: CASSLEGFMNTEAFF. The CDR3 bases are TGTGCCAGCAGCTTAGAGGGATTCATGAACACTGAAGCTTTCTTT.

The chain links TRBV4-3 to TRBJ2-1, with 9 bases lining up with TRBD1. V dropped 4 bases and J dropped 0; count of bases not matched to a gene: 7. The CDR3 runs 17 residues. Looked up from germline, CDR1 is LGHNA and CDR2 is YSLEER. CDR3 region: CASSRDRGGSSYNEQFF. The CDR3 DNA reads TGCGCCAGCAGCCGAGACAGGGGGGGAAGCTCCTACAATGAGCAGTTCTTC.

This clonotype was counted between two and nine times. The CDR3 sequence is CASSRTGYEKLFF. CDR3 coding DNA: TGTGCCAGCAGCCGGACAGGGTACGAAAAACTGTTTTTT. The rearrangement uses TRBV5-6 and TRBJ1-4; 8 bases agree with TRBD1. CDR1 is SGHDT and CDR2 is YYEEEE in the germline V gene. The CDR3 loop spans 13 amino acids. V lost 4 bases and J lost 8; bases outside the gene matches: 4.

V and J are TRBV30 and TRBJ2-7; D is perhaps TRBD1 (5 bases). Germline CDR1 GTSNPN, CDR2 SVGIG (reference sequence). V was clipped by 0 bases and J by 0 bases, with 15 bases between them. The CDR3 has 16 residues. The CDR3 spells CAWSVWPDTVSYEQYF. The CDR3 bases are TGTGCCTGGAGTGTATGGCCGGACACCGTCTCCTACGAGCAGTACTTC.

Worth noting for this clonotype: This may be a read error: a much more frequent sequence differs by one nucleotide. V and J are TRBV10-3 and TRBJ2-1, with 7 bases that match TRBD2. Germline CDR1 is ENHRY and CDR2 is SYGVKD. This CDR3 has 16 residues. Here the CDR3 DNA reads TGTGCCATCACCCCGTCGGGGGGTTTCTCCTACGATGAGCAGTTCTTC. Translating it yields CAITPSGGFSYDEQFF.

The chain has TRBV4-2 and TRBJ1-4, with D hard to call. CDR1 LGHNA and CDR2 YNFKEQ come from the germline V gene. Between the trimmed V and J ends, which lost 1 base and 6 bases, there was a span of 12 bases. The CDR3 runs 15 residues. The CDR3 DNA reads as TGTGCCAGCAGCCAAGGGGCGCGCGAGGATGAAAAACTGTTTTTT. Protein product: CASSQGAREDEKLFF.